One sample yielded the 27 T cell receptor beta chains listed below, sequenced in a study of control samples from healthy donors and cancer patients. Assay used: immunoSEQ multiplex PCR; TCRdb lists only in-frame clones, some missing. The top ten clones hold approximately 20% of a sample with about 100,000 clones, roughly 80% of them seen once. Sequencing was done on a sample of blood. Source of these receptors: a man younger than 45 in good health.

V gene TRBV28 combines with J gene TRBJ1-5, with 7 bases aligning to TRBD1. The CDR3 totals 14 residues. Germline assignment: CDR1 MDHEN and CDR2 SYDVKM. V lost 7 bases and J lost 1; bases outside the gene matches: 4. Here the CDR3 reads CASNRGGSNQPQHF. CDR3 nucleotide sequence: TGTGCCAGCAACAGGGGAGGGAGCAATCAGCCCCAGCATTTT.

This clone was found a few times. This rearrangement joins TRBV5-8 to TRBJ1-3, with D possibly TRBD1 on 6 matching bases. V dropped 4 bases and J dropped 0 bases, with 11 bases sitting between them. From germline, CDR1 is SGHTS and CDR2 YDEGEE. This CDR3 is built from 15 residues. The CDR3, as DNA: TGTGCCAGCAGCCTCGGACAGCACTCTGGAAACACCATATATTTT. It yields the protein CASSLGQHSGNTIYF.

The chain employs TRBV7-2 and TRBJ2-5; 8 bases fit TRBD2. Germline V gene lookup returns CDR1 SGHTA and CDR2 FQGNSA. J was trimmed by 5 bases and V by 4 bases; bases with no gene match: 6. CDR3 length: 14 residues. CDR3 coding DNA: TGTGCCAGCAGCTCGGACGGGAGGGGGGAGACCCAGTACTTC. Encoded protein: CASSSDGRGETQYF.

The rearrangement joins TRBV6-5 to TRBJ1-5; D may be TRBD1 (5 bases). The CDR3 is 13 residues long. Trimming shortened V by 11 bases and J by 1 base, and 12 bases separated the two germline ends. The germline V gene encodes CDR1 MNHEY and CDR2 SVGAGI. The DNA of the CDR3 is TGTGCCGGGGCAGAGGGAAGCAATCAGCCCCAGCATTTT. Its translation is CAGAEGSNQPQHF.

This rearrangement joins TRBV2 to TRBJ2-3, with D maybe TRBD1 (5 bases). The CDR3 covers 13 residues. In germline, CDR1 is SNHLY, CDR2 FYNNEI. The V gene lost 6 bases and the J gene lost 3 bases, with 10 bases spanning the gap. This CDR3 is CASRPQGTDTQYF. The CDR3 coding sequence is TGTGCCAGCAGGCCCCAGGGTACAGATACGCAGTATTTT.

This clone appeared a single time. The gene calls are TRBV5-1 and TRBJ2-3; 7 bases agree with TRBD2. The germline gives CDR1 SGHRS, CDR2 YFSETQ. The CDR3 covers 18 residues. The V gene end was trimmed by 0 bases and the J gene end by 2 bases; junction bases not matched to a gene: 12. Here the CDR3 reads CASSLEPSGAPVTDTQYF. Written as DNA, the CDR3 is TGCGCCAGCAGCTTGGAGCCTAGCGGAGCCCCCGTCACAGATACGCAGTATTTT.

The chain couples TRBV6-1 to TRBJ2-7, with D unclear. Deletions cut 3 bases from V and 6 bases from J, with 12 bases between. The V gene's germline CDR1 is MNHNS and CDR2 SASEGT. This CDR3 comprises 13 residues. CDR3 sequence (DNA): TGTGCCAGCAGTGATATTCAGGAGCTCGAGCAGTACTTC. Amino acids: CASSDIQELEQYF.

This clone was detected once. The chain is built from TRBV6-1 and TRBJ1-2; D unclear. Germline loops: CDR1 MNHNS, CDR2 SASEGT. The CDR3 loop spans 13 amino acids. The germline V and J ends were trimmed by 2 bases and 7 bases, with 11 bases remaining between them. The CDR3 DNA follows: TGTGCCAGCAGTGAAACGGTAACTAGTGGCTACACCTTC. Its translation is CASSETVTSGYTF.

A single count supports this clone. CDR3 DNA: TGTGCCAGCAGCTTGGTTCAGTCGGCCTTTCATAATTCACCCCTCCACTTT. Translation: CASSLVQSAFHNSPLHF. The V gene is TRBV5-6, the J gene TRBJ1-6; no clear D gene. The CDR3 loop spans 17 amino acids. The germline CDR1 and CDR2 sequences are SGHDT and YYEEEE. The V end was cut by 0 bases, the J end by 5 bases, with 15 bases between.

The chain recombines TRBV28 with TRBJ1-5; possible D gene TRBD1, 5 bases. The CDR3 is 15 amino acids. CDR1 is MDHEN and CDR2 is SYDVKM in the germline V gene. V dropped 11 bases and J dropped 1 base, with 18 bases sitting between them. CDR3 protein: CAFGRTGSSNQPQHF. The CDR3 nucleotides read TGTGCCTTCGGGCGTACAGGCTCGAGCAATCAGCCCCAGCATTTT.

This chain joins TRBV6-5 and TRBJ1-5, with D unclear. In germline, CDR1 is MNHEY, CDR2 SVGAGI. The CDR3 consists of 16 residues. Trimming shortened V by 4 bases and J by 2 bases, and 15 bases separated the two germline ends. The CDR3 sequence: CASSSDATRRNQPQHF. Written as DNA, the CDR3 is TGTGCCAGCAGTTCCGACGCGACACGGCGCAATCAGCCCCAGCATTTT.

The rearrangement joins TRBV25-1 to TRBJ1-2, with a tentative D call TRBD1 (5 bases). Between the trimmed V and J ends, which lost 4 bases and 4 bases, there was a span of 10 bases. The CDR3 is 13 residues long. The germline CDR1 and CDR2 sequences are MGHDK and SYGVNS. CDR3 protein: CASSGGGVYGYTF. In nucleotides, the CDR3 is TGTGCCAGCAGTGGGGGCGGCGTCTATGGCTACACCTTC.

The rearrangement uses TRBV10-3 and TRBJ1-2; TRBD1 agrees at 7 bases. This CDR3 region has 19 residues. Germline V gene lookup returns CDR1 ENHRY and CDR2 SYGVKD. The trim removed 4 bases at V and 0 bases at J, leaving 17 bases unmatched. The DNA for the CDR3 is TGTGCCATCAGTGTATCGGCAGGGGGGGAACCGGCAGCTAACTATGGCTACACCTTC. Encoded protein: CAISVSAGGEPAANYGYTF.

This chain links TRBV18 with TRBJ1-1, with 7 positions matching TRBD1. The trim removed 2 bases at V and 2 bases at J, leaving 5 bases unmatched. The CDR3 sequence is 15 residues long. CDR1 and CDR2 (germline): KGHSH, LQKENI. CDR3 region: CASSPFDRANTEAFF. The CDR3, as DNA: TGTGCCAGCTCACCATTCGACAGGGCAAACACTGAAGCTTTCTTT.

CDR3 sequence (DNA): TGTGCCAGCAGCCAAGAGGCGGCCTCTGGAAACACCATATATTTT. Translated: CASSQEAASGNTIYF. The genes are TRBV3-1 (or the pseudogene TRBV3-2) and TRBJ1-3; D is unresolved. Germline V gives CDR1 LGHDT, CDR2 YNNKEL (reference sequence). This CDR3 region has 15 residues. V was cut by 0 bases and J by 0 bases, with 6 bases left in between.

The genes are TRBV14 and TRBJ2-7; 9 bases fit TRBD1. The CDR3 is 13 amino acids. The trim removed 4 bases at V and 4 bases at J, leaving 2 bases unmatched. Germline V gene data show CDR1 as SGHDN and CDR2 as FVKESK. CDR3: CASSPTGGYEQYF. In DNA form, the CDR3 reads TGTGCCAGCAGCCCGACAGGGGGATACGAGCAGTACTTC.

The V call is TRBV6-5, the J call TRBJ2-1, with 8 bases that match TRBD1. This CDR3 spans 15 amino acids. With V trimmed by 7 bases and J by 2 bases, 7 bases remained unmatched. From germline, CDR1 is MNHEY and CDR2 SVGAGI. The CDR3 DNA follows: TGTGCCAGCATCGACAGGGGTTTTCCCTACAATGAGCAGTTCTTC. It translates to CASIDRGFPYNEQFF.

V is TRBV5-1 and J is TRBJ2-6; tentative D call: TRBD1 (6 bases). Trimming took 4 bases from V and 1 from J, leaving 12 bases between them. The CDR3 consists of 16 residues. Germline V gene data show CDR1 as SGHRS and CDR2 as YFSETQ. The CDR3 region has the DNA TGCGCCAGCAGCCTTAAGGGGGTGTCTGGGGCCAACGTCCTGACTTTC. It is translated as CASSLKGVSGANVLTF.

The rearrangement joins TRBV6-2 or TRBV6-3 to TRBJ2-7; D remains unclear. Germline assignment: CDR1 MNHEY and CDR2 SVGEGT. Trimming removed 5 bases at V and 4 bases at J, with 18 bases between. CDR3 size: 15 residues. The CDR3 protein is CASSPKAVVFYEQYF. The DNA for the CDR3 is TGTGCCAGCAGTCCAAAAGCCGTCGTATTTTACGAGCAGTACTTC.

The chain carries TRBV14 and TRBJ1-2; D not certain. The CDR3 runs to 13 residues. Germline V gene sequence: CDR1 SGHDN, CDR2 FVKESK. V lost 1 base to trimming and J lost 5 bases, with 8 bases between them. The chain's CDR3 is CASSQAGSYGYTF. CDR3 in DNA: TGTGCCAGCAGCCAAGCGGGAAGTTATGGCTACACCTTC.

The rearrangement joins TRBV27 to TRBJ2-5; 8 bases fit TRBD1. CDR1 is MNHEY, CDR2 SMNVEV, per germline (reference sequence). There are 17 residues in the CDR3. V lost 8 bases and J lost 7; bases outside the gene matches: 21. Written as DNA, the CDR3 is TGTGCCAGCCGCGGAGATCTGACAGGGGTGGAAGGACGGACCCAGTACTTC. Its protein is CASRGDLTGVEGRTQYF.

The rearrangement uses TRBV18 and TRBJ1-2; D uncertain. V lost 4 bases, J lost 3 bases, and 9 bases lay in between. Germline V gene sequence: CDR1 KGHSH, CDR2 LQKENI. The length of the CDR3 is 13 residues. The CDR3 DNA follows: TGTGCCAGCTCACAAACGACTGACTATGGCTACACCTTC. As protein: CASSQTTDYGYTF.

This clone was recorded once. The chain recombines TRBV25-1 with TRBJ1-2, with TRBD1 matching 7 bases. This CDR3 spans 15 amino acids. Germline CDR1 reads MGHDK; CDR2 reads SYGVNS. The J segment lost 8 bases and the V segment lost 5 bases, leaving 14 bases of the junction unmatched. This chain's CDR3 is CASSPTGTASGGYTF. The CDR3 DNA reads as TGTGCCAGCAGTCCAACCGGGACAGCCTCGGGAGGCTACACCTTC.

The CDR3 DNA sequence: TGTGCCAGCAGCTTCCAGGCTGGAAACACCATATATTTT. Protein product: CASSFQAGNTIYF. The chain links TRBV5-4 to TRBJ1-3; D ambiguous. Germline V gene sequence: CDR1 SGHNT, CDR2 YYREEE (reference sequence). V lost 2 bases, J lost 2 bases, and 5 bases lay in between. This CDR3 spans 13 amino acids.

The V call is TRBV6-4, the J call TRBJ2-3, with D perhaps TRBD1 (6 bases). The V gene lost 4 bases and the J gene lost 1 base, with 6 bases spanning the gap. This CDR3 is 13 amino acids long. From germline, CDR1 is MRHNA and CDR2 SNTAGT. The CDR3 reads CASSGTGTDTQYF. For the CDR3, the DNA is TGTGCCAGCAGTGGGACAGGCACAGATACGCAGTATTTT.

The chain couples TRBV19 to TRBJ1-6; D unclear. CDR3 length: 15 residues. In germline, CDR1 is LNHDA, CDR2 SQIVND (reference sequence). Trimming took 3 bases from V and 4 from J, leaving 10 bases between them. The CDR3 region has the DNA TGTGCCAGTAGTATTCTTAAACAATATAATTCACCCCTCCACTTT. It specifies CASSILKQYNSPLHF.

The V call is TRBV15, the J call TRBJ1-3; D gene uncertain. CDR3 length equals 12 residues. The V gene's germline CDR1 is LNHNV and CDR2 YYDKDF (reference sequence). Trimming took 0 bases from V and 7 from J, leaving 4 bases between them. This CDR3 reads CATSRDHNTIYF. DNA for the CDR3: TGTGCCACCAGCAGAGATCATAACACCATATATTTT.